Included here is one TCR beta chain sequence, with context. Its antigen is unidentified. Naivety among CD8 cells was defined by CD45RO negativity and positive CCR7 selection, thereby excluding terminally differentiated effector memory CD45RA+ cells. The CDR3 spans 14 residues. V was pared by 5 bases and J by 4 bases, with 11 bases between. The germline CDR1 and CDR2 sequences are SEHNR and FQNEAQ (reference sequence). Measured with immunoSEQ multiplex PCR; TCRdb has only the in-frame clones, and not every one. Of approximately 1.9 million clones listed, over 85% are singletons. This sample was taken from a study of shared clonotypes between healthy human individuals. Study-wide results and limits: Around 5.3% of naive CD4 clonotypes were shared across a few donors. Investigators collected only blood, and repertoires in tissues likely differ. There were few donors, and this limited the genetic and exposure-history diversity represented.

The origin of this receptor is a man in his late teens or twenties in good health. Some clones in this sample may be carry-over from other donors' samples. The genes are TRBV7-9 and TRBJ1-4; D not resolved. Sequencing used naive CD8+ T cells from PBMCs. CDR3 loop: CASSQRDHNEKLFF. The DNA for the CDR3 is TGTGCCAGCAGCCAACGGGATCATAATGAAAAACTGTTTTTT. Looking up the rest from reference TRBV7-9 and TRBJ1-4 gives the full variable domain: DTGVSQNPRHKITKRGQNVTFRCDPISEHNRLYWYRQTLGQGPEFLTYFQNEAQLEKSRLLSDRFSAERPKGSFSTLEIQRTEQGDSAMYLCASSQRDHNEKLFFGSGTQLSVL.